These 13 T cell receptor beta chains share one sample of origin, sequenced in a study of cytomegalovirus exposure and HLA in healthy donors (dated by TCRdb to between 2016 and 2019). Library construction relied on the immunoSEQ multiplex PCR assay. The multiplex PCR relied on a mix of 60 forward primers for TCR Vbeta segments and 13 reverse primers for TCR Jbeta segments. TCRdb limited this immuneACCESS table to in-frame rearrangements with V and J called. A share of clones is missing; checked studies link under half to unresolved V genes, and the rest is unexplained. A total of some 160,000 clones appear in this sample, around four fifths of them only once. Clones ranked in the top ten supply more than 1.4% of the sample. Sequencing used PBMCs. These receptors originate from a male donor in good health and CMV-seronegative.

V gene TRBV2 combines with J gene TRBJ1-1; 9 bases fit TRBD1. V dropped 7 bases and J dropped 2; count of bases not matched to a gene: 5. The CDR3 is made up of 14 amino acids. CDR1 is SNHLY, CDR2 FYNNEI, per germline. The CDR3 reads CASTQTGGNTEAFF. DNA of the CDR3: TGTGCCAGCACCCAGACAGGGGGAAACACTGAAGCTTTCTTT.

J is TRBJ1-1 and V is TRBV5-1; D not resolved. Trimming stripped 0 bases from V and 0 bases from J, with 6 bases between. The CDR3 totals 14 residues. Germline CDR1 SGHRS, CDR2 YFSETQ. Written as DNA, the CDR3 is TGCGCCAGCAGCTTGGACAGTCTGAACACTGAAGCTTTCTTT. It yields the protein CASSLDSLNTEAFF.

The DNA for the CDR3 is TGTGCCAGCAGCCATAGAGGGACTAGCGGGGGGGCAATCGATACGCAGTATTTT. Translation gives CASSHRGTSGGAIDTQYF. The J gene is TRBJ2-3, the V gene TRBV4-2; 16 bases align to TRBD2. This CDR3 has 18 amino acids. The V segment lost 3 bases and the J segment 6 bases; nucleotides outside the gene matches: 9. Germline V gives CDR1 LGHNA, CDR2 YNFKEQ.

This sequence joins TRBV5-8 and TRBJ1-1; 9 nucleotides agree with TRBD1. Germline V gene lookup returns CDR1 SGHTS and CDR2 YDEGEE. The CDR3 length is 16 residues. V was pared by 4 bases and J by 0 bases, with 7 bases of the junction left unmatched. The CDR3 region is CASSTGQGLVNTEAFF. CDR3 DNA: TGTGCCAGCAGCACCGGACAGGGGCTGGTGAACACTGAAGCTTTCTTT.

V and J are TRBV7-3 and TRBJ2-3; 8 bases agree with TRBD1. The germline gives CDR1 SGHTA, CDR2 FQGTGA. V dropped 5 bases and J dropped 1; count of bases not matched to a gene: 5. The CDR3 has 15 residues. The CDR3 nucleotides read TGTGCCAGCAGCCCCGGACAGGGACGCACAGATACGCAGTATTTT. This encodes CASSPGQGRTDTQYF.

The chain joins TRBV5-4 to TRBJ2-7; D not resolved. In germline, CDR1 is SGHNT, CDR2 YYREEE (reference sequence). The CDR3 loop spans 15 amino acids. Between the trimmed V and J ends, which lost 3 bases and 0 bases, there was a span of 13 bases. This CDR3 is CASSSDPGSSYEQYF. DNA for the CDR3: TGTGCCAGCAGCTCCGATCCCGGTAGCTCCTACGAGCAGTACTTC.

This chain links TRBV6-5 with TRBJ2-3; 8 bases line up with TRBD1. CDR1 MNHEY and CDR2 SVGAGI come from the germline V gene. The CDR3 has 15 amino acids. The trim removed 7 bases at V and 5 bases at J, leaving 11 bases unmatched. CDR3 sequence (DNA): TGTGCCAGCAAGTTGGGACAGGCCGGCGGAGATACGCAGTATTTT. This sequence encodes CASKLGQAGGDTQYF.

The chain is built from TRBV7-2 and TRBJ1-1; D uncertain. The CDR3 is made up of 12 amino acids. The V and J ends lost 3 bases and 8 bases respectively, with 10 bases between them. Germline CDR1 and CDR2: SGHTA and FQGNSA. The CDR3 is CASSFSPREAFF. The CDR3, as DNA: TGTGCCAGCAGCTTCAGCCCTAGGGAAGCTTTCTTT. Full variable domain (missing parts from reference TRBV7-2 and TRBJ1-1): GAGVSQSPSNKVTEKGKDVELRCDPISGHTALYWYRQSLGQGLEFLIYFQGNSAPDKSGLPSDRFSAERTGGSVSTLTIQRTQQEDSAVYLCASSFSPREAFFGQGTRLTVV.

This clone appeared a few times. The chain employs TRBV6-5 and TRBJ1-2; the D gene is possibly TRBD1 (5 bases). Germline CDR1 MNHEY, CDR2 SVGAGI. V gave up 6 bases and J gave up 0 bases, with 11 bases separating them. The CDR3 has 14 residues. CDR3 amino acids: CASRDGGSNYGYTF. CDR3 in DNA: TGTGCCAGCAGGGACGGGGGGTCTAACTATGGCTACACCTTC.

The chain links TRBV29-1 to TRBJ2-1, with a weak D call TRBD1 (6 bases). Germline V lookup: CDR1 SQVTM, CDR2 ANQGSEA. This CDR3 spans 12 amino acids. The CDR3 bases are TGCAGTACCATGGGGGCCGGGAATGAGCAGTTCTTC. As protein: CSTMGAGNEQFF.

The chain links TRBV4-1 to TRBJ2-7, with D tentatively TRBD1 (6 bases). Trimming removed 0 bases at V and 3 bases at J, with 12 bases between. Germline CDR1 is MGHRA and CDR2 is YSYEKL. The CDR3 extends over 15 amino acids. The CDR3 DNA reads as TGCGCCAGCAGCCAAGAGCCAGGGGCTTACTACGAGCAGTACTTC. Encoded protein: CASSQEPGAYYEQYF.

This sequence joins TRBV7-3 and TRBJ2-3, with 7 bases identical to TRBD2. Germline-derived CDR1 and CDR2 are SGHTA and FQGTGA. The V gene end was trimmed by 5 bases and the J gene end by 4 bases; junction bases not matched to a gene: 6. The CDR3 runs 14 residues. CDR3 loop: CASSPGAGADTQYF. The CDR3 DNA reads as TGTGCCAGCAGCCCCGGTGCGGGGGCAGATACGCAGTATTTT. Full variable domain (remainder filled in from reference TRBV7-3 and TRBJ2-3): GAGVSQTPSNKVTEKGKYVELRCDPISGHTALYWYRQSLGQGPEFLIYFQGTGAADDSGLPNDRFFAVRPEGSVSTLKIQRTERGDSAVYLCASSPGAGADTQYFGPGTRLTVL.

The rearrangement uses TRBV5-1 and TRBJ1-1; TRBD1 matches 10 bases. The V gene's germline CDR1 is SGHRS and CDR2 YFSETQ. This CDR3 comprises 17 residues. Losses at the gene ends were 3 bases for V and 4 bases for J; bases not matched to a gene: 12. The CDR3 bases are TGCGCCAGCAGCTATGACAGGGGGCTAAAGACGGGCACTGAAGCTTTCTTT. Protein: CASSYDRGLKTGTEAFF.